The present entry profiles one TCR beta chain with its context. TCRdb's copy holds only in-frame clones and misses some; the assay was immunoSEQ multiplex PCR. This table has some 30,000 clones, over 70% appearing once. The sample originates from a study of lymphopenia after photon versus proton radiotherapy. The TCR comes from a woman between 70 and 85 years old with pancreatic cancer. The specimen was peripheral blood, collected from a patient treated with proton-based radiotherapy.

The CDR3 sequence is CASSPLGTSGSSQETQYF. The CDR3 DNA reads as TGTGCCAGCAGCCCCCTCGGGACTAGCGGGAGTTCTCAGGAGACCCAGTACTTC. V usage is TRBV7-2 and J usage is TRBJ2-5; 14 bases map to TRBD2. After removal of 5 bases from V and 5 bases from J, the junction contained 13 bases not matched to a gene. The CDR3 consists of 18 residues. CDR1 and CDR2 (germline): SGHTA, FQGNSA.